One and the same sample provided the 3 T cell receptor beta chains below, sequenced in a study of control samples from healthy donors and cancer patients. TCRdb keeps only in-frame clones here, not all; method: immunoSEQ multiplex PCR. The table records tens of thousands of clones, roughly 80% of them present only once. Input material: PBMCs. These receptor sequences come from a man between 65 and 85 years old with lung cancer.

The chain employs TRBV5-1 and TRBJ2-2, with a weak D call TRBD1 (6 bases). Between the trimmed V and J ends, which lost 0 bases and 6 bases, there was a span of 9 bases. From germline, CDR1 is SGHRS and CDR2 YFSETQ. This CDR3 is built from 14 residues. Written as DNA, the CDR3 is TGCGCCAGCAGCTTGGACAGGGCTGCCGGGGAGCTGTTTTTT. Protein: CASSLDRAAGELFF.

The chain employs TRBV7-3 and TRBJ1-1; 9 nucleotides line up with TRBD1. There are 15 residues in the CDR3. With 2 bases clipped from V and 5 bases from J, the junction kept 6 bases outside the gene matches. The germline gives CDR1 SGHTA, CDR2 FQGTGA. The CDR3 DNA sequence: TGTGCCAGCAGCTTAGCCGCGGACAGGGGAACTGAAGCTTTCTTT. Translated, it gives CASSLAADRGTEAFF.

This chain links TRBV9 with TRBJ2-6; no reliable D call. This CDR3 region has 13 residues. The germline V and J ends were trimmed by 1 base and 4 bases, with 3 bases remaining between them. Germline CDR1 SGDLS, CDR2 YYNGEE. CDR3 region: CASSVSGANVLTF. CDR3 sequence (DNA): TGTGCCAGCAGCGTAAGCGGGGCCAACGTCCTGACTTTC. The whole variable domain, remainder taken from reference TRBV9 and TRBJ2-6, is DSGVTQTPKHLITATGQRVTLRCSPRSGDLSVYWYQQSLDQGLQFLIQYYNGEERAKGNILERFSAQQFPDLHSELNLSSLELGDSALYFCASSVSGANVLTFGAGSRLTVL.